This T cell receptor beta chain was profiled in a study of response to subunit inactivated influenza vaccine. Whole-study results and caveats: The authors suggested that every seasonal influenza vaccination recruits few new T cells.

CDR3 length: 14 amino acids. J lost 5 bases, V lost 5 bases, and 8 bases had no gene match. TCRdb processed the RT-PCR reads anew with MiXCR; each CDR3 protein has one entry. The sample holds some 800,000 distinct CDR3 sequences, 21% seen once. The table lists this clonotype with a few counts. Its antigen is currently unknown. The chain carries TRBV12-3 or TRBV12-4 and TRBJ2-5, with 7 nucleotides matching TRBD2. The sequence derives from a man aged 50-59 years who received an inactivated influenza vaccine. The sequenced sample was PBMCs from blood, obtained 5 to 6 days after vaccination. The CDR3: CASSRPEGGETQYF. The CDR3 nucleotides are TGTGCCAGCAGTCGGCCGGAGGGAGGGGAGACCCAGTACTTC.